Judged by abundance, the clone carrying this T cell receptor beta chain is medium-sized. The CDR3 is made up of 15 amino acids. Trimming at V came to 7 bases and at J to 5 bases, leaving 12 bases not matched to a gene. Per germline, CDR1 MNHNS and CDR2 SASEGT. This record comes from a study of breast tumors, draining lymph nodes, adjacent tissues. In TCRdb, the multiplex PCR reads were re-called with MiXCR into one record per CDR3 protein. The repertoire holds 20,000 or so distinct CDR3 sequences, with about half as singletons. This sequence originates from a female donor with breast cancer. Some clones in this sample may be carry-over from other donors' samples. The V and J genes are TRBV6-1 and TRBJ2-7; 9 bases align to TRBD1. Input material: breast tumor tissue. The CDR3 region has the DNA TGTGCCAGCACCTTATGGGGGACAGGGTGGAACGAGCAGTACTTC. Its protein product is CASTLWGTGWNEQYF.